These T cell receptor beta chains were read from a single sample in a study of spatial heterogeneity in lung cancer. TCRdb re-derived calls from the 5' RACE reads in MiXCR, one entry per CDR3 protein. The data hold 40,000 to 45,000 distinct CDR3 sequences, with about 23% observed a single time. The sample in question was PBMCs, obtained at follow-up. These receptors all stem from a female donor with early-stage non-small cell lung cancer. The CDR3 runs from the conserved cysteine through the conserved F or W. D genes are given only for firm matches. Expanded clones are given a class, and other clones once, few, many or no size at all.

clone size | J gene | D gene | CDR3 length | V gene | CDR3 DNA | CDR3 protein
many | TRBJ2-1 | TRBD2 | 15 | TRBV7-2 | TGTGCCAGCAGCTTCGGGGGGGAGTATCTTAATGAGCAGTTCTTC | CASSFGGEYLNEQFF
once | TRBJ2-2 | . | 15 | TRBV5-1 | TGCGCCAGCAGCTTGGAGGACATTTACACCGGGGAGCTGTTTTTT | CASSLEDIYTGELFF
many | TRBJ2-3 | TRBD1 | 15 | TRBV11-2 | TGTGCCAGCAGCGCCGGGACAGGGTTAACAGATACGCAGTATTTT | CASSAGTGLTDTQYF
few | TRBJ2-1 | . | 12 | TRBV5-6 | TGTGCCAGCAGCTTACCCCTGAATGAGCAGTTCTTC | CASSLPLNEQFF
few | TRBJ1-6 | . | 12 | TRBV19 | TGTGCCAGTAGTACACGAAGGGGCTCGATCCACTTT | CASSTRRGSIHF
many | TRBJ1-1 | . | 14 | TRBV3-1 | TGTGCCAGCAGCCAATTGCTGGGGGGAACTGAAGCTTTCTTT | CASSQLLGGTEAFF
few | TRBJ1-1 | . | 13 | TRBV29-1 | TGCCGCCCGTGGGGCAGGGCTAACACTGAAGCTTTCTTT | CRPWGRANTEAFF
. | TRBJ1-4 | . | 15 | TRBV20-1 | TGCAGTGCTCTTCAGGGAGGGGGAACTAATGAAAAACTGTTTTTT | CSALQGGGTNEKLFF
few | TRBJ1-5 | . | 14 | TRBV5-1 | TGCGCCAGCAGGCCCAGTTATAGCAATCAGCCCCAGCATTTT | CASRPSYSNQPQHF
many | TRBJ1-1 | TRBD1 | 16 | TRBV5-1 | TGCGCCAGCAGCTGGACCACCGGGACAGCTAACACTGAAGCTTTCTTT | CASSWTTGTANTEAFF
few | TRBJ2-5 | . | 14 | TRBV5-4 | TGTGCCAGCAGCTTGGAGACAATCAGAGAGACCCAGTACTTC | CASSLETIRETQYF
few | TRBJ2-7 | TRBD1 | 18 | TRBV12-3/TRBV12-4 | TGTGCCAGCAGTTCGGTGTCGGGACAGGGGGCGAAGTTATACGAGCAGTACTTC | CASSSVSGQGAKLYEQYF
. | TRBJ2-2 | . | 14 | TRBV5-1 | TGCGCCAGCAGCTCCGGGACTAACACCGGGGAGCTGTTTTTT | CASSSGTNTGELFF
. | TRBJ1-6 | TRBD1 | 14 | TRBV3-1 | TGTGCCAGCAGCCCCGGGACAGGGAACTCACCCCTCCACTTT | CASSPGTGNSPLHF
. | TRBJ2-2 | . | 14 | TRBV5-4 | TGTGCCACTTCCATAGGGATGAACACCGGGGAGCTGTTTTTT | CATSIGMNTGELFF
. | TRBJ2-5 | . | 13 | TRBV6-5 | TGTGCCAGCAGTTGGGGACCGGGTGGGACCCAGTACTTC | CASSWGPGGTQYF
. | TRBJ2-3 | TRBD2 | 16 | TRBV9 | TGTGCCAGCACCCCCGGGACTAGCGAAAGCACAGATACGCAGTATTTT | CASTPGTSESTDTQYF
few | TRBJ1-5 | TRBD1 | 14 | TRBV19 | TGTGCCAGTAGCAGGACAGGGTTCGATCAGCCCCAGCATTTT | CASSRTGFDQPQHF
. | TRBJ2-4 | TRBD2 | 13 | TRBV2 | TGTGCCAGCAGTGAGGGGGGGATCAACATTCAGTACTTC | CASSEGGINIQYF
many | TRBJ2-5 | . | 13 | TRBV20-1 | TGCAGTGCTAGGCCCGGGACCCAAGAGACCCAGTACTTC | CSARPGTQETQYF
. | TRBJ2-3 | . | 14 | TRBV7-9 | TGTGCCAGCAGCTTGGGGGACGGCACAGATACGCAGTATTTT | CASSLGDGTDTQYF
. | TRBJ2-7 | TRBD2 | 16 | TRBV7-8 | TGTGCCAGCAGCTTAGGGGGCGGGAGCCACAGCTACGAGCAGTACTTC | CASSLGGGSHSYEQYF
. | TRBJ1-1 | . | 12 | TRBV7-9 | TGTGCCAGCAGCCAAAGGGGGGATGAAGCTTTCTTT | CASSQRGDEAFF
. | TRBJ2-5 | TRBD1 | 14 | TRBV29-1 | TGCAGCGAGCTATCGGGACAGGGGAGAGAGACCCAGTACTTC | CSELSGQGRETQYF
. | TRBJ1-4 | TRBD1 | 12 | TRBV2 | TGTGCCAGCCTGACAGGGAATGAAAAACTGTTTTTT | CASLTGNEKLFF
many | TRBJ2-3 | TRBD2 | 16 | TRBV2 | TGTGCCAGCGAGGAAGGACTAGCGGGAGTAGCAGATACGCAGTATTTT | CASEEGLAGVADTQYF
. | TRBJ1-1 | . | 14 | TRBV12-3/TRBV12-4 | TGTGCCAGCAGTCCCCCCACTTGGGACACTGAAGCTTTCTTT | CASSPPTWDTEAFF
many | TRBJ1-1 | TRBD1 | 14 | TRBV3-1 | TGTGCCAGCAGTTACAGGGGAGTCGCCACTGAAGCTTTCTTT | CASSYRGVATEAFF
few | TRBJ2-1 | . | 14 | TRBV18 | TGTGCCAGCTCAGGCGTGAGGTCCGGCGCTGAGCAGTTCTTC | CASSGVRSGAEQFF
few | TRBJ2-2 | TRBD2 | 16 | TRBV7-9 | TGTGCCAGCAGCTTGGGGACTAGCGAGAACACCGGGGAGCTGTTTTTT | CASSLGTSENTGELFF
. | TRBJ2-3 | TRBD2 | 14 | TRBV18 | TGTGCCAGCTCACCGGGGACTACCCGAGATACGCAGTATTTT | CASSPGTTRDTQYF
few | TRBJ2-5 | TRBD1 | 15 | TRBV29-1 | TGCAGCGTTGGGATAACCGGGACAGGGAGGGAGACCCAGTACTTC | CSVGITGTGRETQYF
once | TRBJ2-5 | . | 13 | TRBV5-1 | TGCGCCAGCAGCTTCCCCTCCAGGGAGACCCAGTACTTC | CASSFPSRETQYF
. | TRBJ2-4 | . | 14 | TRBV7-9 | TGTGCCAGCAGCTTAGGTGCCCCCTGGGGCATTCAGTACTTC | CASSLGAPWGIQYF
many | TRBJ2-3 | TRBD2 | 17 | TRBV19 | TGTGCCAGTAGTCCCAGGACTAGCGGGAGTAGAACAGATACGCAGTATTTT | CASSPRTSGSRTDTQYF
. | TRBJ2-7 | TRBD1 | 15 | TRBV20-1 | TGCAGTGCCCATATGGGGGGACAGGGAACCTACGAGCAGTACTTC | CSAHMGGQGTYEQYF
many | TRBJ2-2 | TRBD2 | 14 | TRBV3-1 | TGTGCCAGCAGCCGTCTAGCGGCGCCCGGGGAGCTGTTTTTT | CASSRLAAPGELFF
few | TRBJ2-3 | . | 13 | TRBV20-1 | TGCAGTGCTAGCTACCCTAGCACAGATACGCAGTATTTT | CSASYPSTDTQYF